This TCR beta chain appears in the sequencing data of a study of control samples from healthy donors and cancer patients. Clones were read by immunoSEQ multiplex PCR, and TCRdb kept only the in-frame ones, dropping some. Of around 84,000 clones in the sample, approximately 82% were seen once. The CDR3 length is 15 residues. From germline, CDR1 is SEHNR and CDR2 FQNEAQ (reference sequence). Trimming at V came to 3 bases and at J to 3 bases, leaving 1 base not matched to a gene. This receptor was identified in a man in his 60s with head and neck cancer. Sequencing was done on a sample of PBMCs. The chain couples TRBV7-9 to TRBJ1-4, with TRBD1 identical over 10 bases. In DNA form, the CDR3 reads TGTGCCAGCAGCTTGACAGGGGGCCCTAATGAAAAACTGTTTTTT. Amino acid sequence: CASSLTGGPNEKLFF.